This T cell receptor (beta chain) is from a study of CD8 T cells in ankylosing spondylitis. Study observations and caveats: A subset of motif variants has previously been described in the synovial fluid and blood of reactive arthritis. For ankylosing spondylitis blood, a TCR beta motif of about 8 highly homologous variants appeared characteristic. Within peripheral blood, clones linked to disease were CD8+ and relatively rare.

The germline CDR1 and CDR2 sequences are DFQATT and SNEGSKA (reference sequence). The CDR3 contains 13 residues. With 7 bases removed from V and 5 bases from J, the gap between germline ends came to 17 bases. Library preparation for TCR beta used quantitative 5'-RACE with molecular barcodes. Each CDR3 protein gets one entry after TCRdb re-called the 5' RACE reads with MiXCR. The sample shows about 450,000 distinct CDR3 sequences, approximately 26% of them seen only once. In its sample, this clonotype was seen a few times. Its antigen is currently unknown. The sequence came from a male donor with ankylosing spondylitis. The chain couples TRBV20-1 to TRBJ1-1; unclear D gene. What was sequenced was blood, either unsorted or a sorted T cell fraction (not recorded which). The CDR3 spells CSVSSEGGTEAFF. The DNA of the CDR3 is TGCAGTGTCTCGAGTGAGGGAGGGACTGAAGCTTTCTTT.